This T cell receptor beta chain was found in a study of vaccination effects on CD4 cells after COVID-19. In its sample, this clone was seen once. Its specificity is not known. Within the ViraFEST assay, antigen-specific CD4+ T cells underwent expansion with viral peptide pools prior to sequencing. At the end of about 9 days of culture, CD4+ T cells were isolated. Participants were given two doses of BNT162b2 or mRNA-1273 vaccine. A half-volume exchange with IL-2 medium occurred on days 3 and 7. The table came from immunoSEQ multiplex PCR; TCRdb's copy has only in-frame clones and leaves some out. The table records about 46,000 clones, nearly 75% of them present only once. V lost 3 bases and J lost 5; bases outside the gene matches: 5. This CDR3 spans 13 amino acids. CDR1 and CDR2 from the germline V gene are SQVTM and ANQGSEA.

The starting material was CD4+ T cells from PBMCs cultured with HCoV-OC43 spike peptides, obtained after COVID-19 vaccination. Documented subset: HCoV-OC43 spike overlapping peptide pool stimulation. V is TRBV29-1 and J is TRBJ2-5; 8 positions match TRBD2. The clonotype originates from a human donor who received a COVID-19 vaccine. CDR3 loop: CSVDPGGTETQYF. CDR3 DNA sequence: TGCAGCGTTGATCCGGGGGGGACGGAGACCCAGTACTTC.